This T cell receptor (beta chain) derives from a study of blood T cells in healthy people across ages. Primed by a sample-barcoded 5' primer and a J-beta primer mix, a second PCR proceeded for about 7 to 11 cycles. One entry per CDR3 protein, called by TCRdb with MiXCR from the 5' RACE reads. This table holds roughly 1,000,000 distinct CDR3 sequences, 25% found once. Per germline, CDR1 ENHRY and CDR2 SYGVKD. Trimming stripped 4 bases from V and 2 bases from J, with 9 bases between. The CDR3 is made up of 14 amino acids. This clonotype has only a few counts. These data are also associated with another study on T cells of mothers and their children.

The chain couples TRBV10-3 to TRBJ2-4; a weak D match, TRBD2 (5 bases). This sequence originates from a girl aged 2 to 9 in good health. The sequencing input was blood. The CDR3 bases are TGTGCCATCAGTGCGGGATTTCCCAAAAACATTCAGTACTTC. Its protein product is CAISAGFPKNIQYF.